These 22 T cell receptor beta chains originate from one sample sequenced in a study of blood T cell dynamics during melanoma immunotherapy. Measured with immunoSEQ multiplex PCR; TCRdb has only the in-frame clones, and not every one. Of some 15,000 clones listed, roughly 93% are singletons. As for time point: week 3, after first cycle of checkpoint inhibitor. The sample consisted of effector memory CD8+ T cells from blood, taken from a patient treated with checkpoint blockade. These receptors were collected from a human donor with melanoma.

The chain is built from TRBV19 and TRBJ1-1; 7 bases are shared with TRBD1. Germline CDR1 and CDR2: LNHDA and SQIVND (reference sequence). CDR3 length: 15 amino acids. The J segment lost 6 bases and the V segment lost 5 bases, leaving 12 bases of the junction unmatched. The CDR3: CASSPGTVFMAEAFF. CDR3 nucleotide sequence: TGTGCCAGTAGTCCCGGGACAGTTTTCATGGCTGAAGCTTTCTTT.

V and J are TRBV15 and TRBJ2-7, with 8 nucleotides matching TRBD1. This CDR3 is built from 12 residues. From germline, CDR1 is LNHNV and CDR2 YYDKDF (reference sequence). Trimming at V came to 5 bases and at J to 13 bases, leaving 10 bases not matched to a gene. This CDR3 reads CATSFRDRRLYF. CDR3 coding DNA: TGTGCCACCAGCTTCCGGGACAGGAGACTTTACTTC.

The chain carries TRBV7-2 and TRBJ2-7; TRBD2 matches at 7 bases. V shed 2 bases and J 3 bases; nucleotides not matched to a gene: 7. CDR1 and CDR2 (germline): SGHTA, FQGNSA. This CDR3 region has 15 residues. DNA for the CDR3: TGTGCCAGCAGCTTAAACGGGAGGCTCATCTACGAGCAGTACTTC. Translation gives CASSLNGRLIYEQYF.

The chain couples TRBV4-2 to TRBJ1-1; D is unresolved. With 1 base removed from V and 1 base from J, the gap between germline ends came to 10 bases. CDR1 and CDR2 (germline): LGHNA, YNFKEQ. The CDR3 runs 15 residues. CDR3 amino acids: CASSQVGSGNTEAFF. Written as DNA, the CDR3 is TGTGCCAGCAGCCAAGTCGGGTCAGGGAACACTGAAGCTTTCTTT.

The chain recombines TRBV9 with TRBJ2-1, with TRBD2 identical over 7 bases. V gave up 0 bases and J gave up 9 bases; unmatched junction bases: 9. CDR1 is SGDLS, CDR2 YYNGEE, per germline. The CDR3 runs to 15 residues. This CDR3 is CASSVGLAEYGEQFF. The CDR3 nucleotides are TGTGCCAGCAGCGTAGGGCTAGCGGAGTACGGTGAGCAGTTCTTC.

This sequence joins TRBV4-1 and TRBJ1-5, with D hard to call. The CDR3 runs 17 residues. Trimming cost V 0 bases and J 3 bases, with 15 bases left between them. Germline V gene data show CDR1 as MGHRA and CDR2 as YSYEKL. The CDR3 coding sequence is TGCGCCAGCAGCCAAGATAAGGCCAGCCTTTCCAATCAGCCCCAGCATTTT. This encodes CASSQDKASLSNQPQHF.

In DNA, the CDR3 is TGTGCCAGCAGCGTAGGACGGGCCGACTACGAGCAGTACTTC. It encodes CASSVGRADYEQYF. The rearrangement uses TRBV9 and TRBJ2-7; D is ambiguous. CDR3 size: 14 residues. Germline CDR1 and CDR2: SGDLS and YYNGEE. V was trimmed by 0 bases and J by 3 bases, leaving 10 bases between them.

The chain uses TRBV11-2 and TRBJ1-2; perhaps TRBD1 as D (5 bases). The V end was cut by 5 bases, the J end by 4 bases, with 23 bases between. CDR3 length: 17 amino acids. Germline V gene lookup returns CDR1 SGHAT and CDR2 FQNNGV. CDR3 sequence reads: CASSPGGWDPRGYGYTF. In DNA form, the CDR3 reads TGTGCCAGCAGCCCCGGGGGTTGGGACCCTAGGGGCTATGGCTACACCTTC.

The chain couples TRBV19 to TRBJ1-5, with unresolved D. Germline values: CDR1 LNHDA, CDR2 SQIVND (reference sequence). V was shortened by 3 bases and J by 0 bases, with 9 bases between the two germline ends. The CDR3 loop spans 15 amino acids. The CDR3 region is CASSIIHSSNQPQHF. The CDR3 DNA reads as TGTGCCAGTAGTATTATTCACAGTAGCAATCAGCCCCAGCATTTT. Full variable domain (rest looked up from reference TRBV19 and TRBJ1-5): DGGITQSPKYLFRKEGQNVTLSCEQNLNHDAMYWYRQDPGQGLRLIYYSQIVNDFQKGDIAEGYSVSREKKESFPLTVTSAQKNPTAFYLCASSIIHSSNQPQHFGDGTRLSIL.

The chain joins TRBV27 to TRBJ2-3, with no clear D. The germline V and J ends were trimmed by 0 bases and 0 bases, with 10 bases remaining between them. Looked up from germline, CDR1 is MNHEY and CDR2 is SMNVEV (reference sequence). This CDR3 has 16 amino acids. The CDR3 DNA is TGTGCCAGCAGTTTATCATGGTCTCCGAGCACAGATACGCAGTATTTT. It yields the protein CASSLSWSPSTDTQYF.

V is TRBV29-1 and J is TRBJ1-1; tentative D call: TRBD1 (6 bases). Germline values: CDR1 SQVTM, CDR2 ANQGSEA. With 0 bases removed from V and 10 bases from J, the gap between germline ends came to 18 bases. The CDR3 consists of 14 residues. For the CDR3, the DNA is TGCAGCGTTGAAGAACCAGGGGCTGGCCTAATAGCTTTCTTT. Residues: CSVEEPGAGLIAFF.

The chain uses TRBV20-1 and TRBJ2-1; a weak D match, TRBD2 (6 bases). Germline CDR1 is DFQATT and CDR2 is SNEGSKA (reference sequence). The V gene lost 3 bases and the J gene lost 6 bases, with 6 bases spanning the gap. The CDR3 runs to 11 residues. CDR3 region: CSARTSNEQFF. The DNA for the CDR3 is TGCAGTGCTAGGACTAGCAATGAGCAGTTCTTC.

The chain uses TRBV7-9 and TRBJ2-5, with a possible D match to TRBD2 (5 bases). V lost 4 bases and J lost 5, with 8 bases in between. Germline V gene data show CDR1 as SEHNR and CDR2 as FQNEAQ (reference sequence). The CDR3 contains 12 residues. The DNA for the CDR3 is TGTGCCAGCAGCTCTACGGGGGAGACCCAGTACTTC. Protein sequence: CASSSTGETQYF. Together with reference TRBV7-9 and TRBJ2-5, the CDR3 gives the full variable domain: DTGVSQNPRHKITKRGQNVTFRCDPISEHNRLYWYRQTLGQGPEFLTYFQNEAQLEKSRLLSDRFSAERPKGSFSTLEIQRTEQGDSAMYLCASSSTGETQYFGPGTRLLVL.

The chain couples TRBV9 to TRBJ2-6; D is undetermined. The CDR3 is 19 residues long. The germline V gene has CDR1 SGDLS and CDR2 YYNGEE. V dropped 3 bases and J dropped 0 bases, with 19 bases sitting between them. As DNA, the CDR3 is TGTGCCAGCAGCGACTCAACCGACGACCCCCCCTCTGGGGCCAACGTCCTGACTTTC. It yields the protein CASSDSTDDPPSGANVLTF.

The V call is TRBV27, the J call TRBJ2-7; 13 bases are a match to TRBD2. CDR3 length: 16 amino acids. Looked up from germline, CDR1 is MNHEY and CDR2 is SMNVEV (reference sequence). The V and J ends lost 5 bases and 4 bases, in that order; junction bases with no gene match: 8. The CDR3 bases are TGTGCCAGCAGTATAATACTAGCGGGAGGGCCTTACGAGCAGTACTTC. Protein sequence: CASSIILAGGPYEQYF.

This clone has a single count. This chain links TRBV18 with TRBJ2-5; tentatively, D is TRBD1 (5 bases). The V end lost 0 bases, the J end lost 0 bases, and 11 bases lay between the germline ends. The CDR3 totals 16 residues. Looked up from germline, CDR1 is KGHSH and CDR2 is LQKENI. The CDR3 bases are TGTGCCAGCTCACCACCCACAGGATGGTACCAAGAGACCCAGTACTTC. It translates to CASSPPTGWYQETQYF.

This chain joins TRBV5-6 and TRBJ1-1, with no clear D. Germline values: CDR1 SGHDT, CDR2 YYEEEE. The V gene lost 3 bases and the J gene lost 3 bases, with 12 bases spanning the gap. The CDR3 sequence is 14 residues long. The CDR3 DNA is TGTGCCAGCAGCTGGACCGTGGCATACACTGAAGCTTTCTTT. It codes for CASSWTVAYTEAFF. The variable domain in full, completed from reference TRBV5-6 and TRBJ1-1, reads DAGVTQSPTHLIKTRGQQVTLRCSPKSGHDTVSWYQQALGQGPQFIFQYYEEEERQRGNFPDRFSGHQFPNYSSELNVNALLLGDSALYLCASSWTVAYTEAFFGQGTRLTVV.

This clone has just one count. The chain joins TRBV11-3 to TRBJ2-4; D unclear. Germline V CDR1 and CDR2: SGHNT, YENEEA. The CDR3 covers 17 residues. V gave up 1 base and J gave up 0 bases, with 13 bases separating them. The CDR3 bases are TGTGCCAGCAGCTTAGGGTTTGAAGATCTAGCCAAAAACATTCAGTACTTC. It translates to CASSLGFEDLAKNIQYF.

V is TRBV10-3 and J is TRBJ2-7; maybe TRBD1 (6 bases). The CDR3 runs to 13 residues. Germline CDR1 reads ENHRY; CDR2 reads SYGVKD. V was shortened by 0 bases and J by 6 bases, with 9 bases between the two germline ends. The CDR3 bases are TGTGCCATCAGTGAGTCGGGGGCCGGCGAGCAGTACTTC. Its protein product is CAISESGAGEQYF.

V and J are TRBV27 and TRBJ1-1, with D hard to call. The CDR3 runs to 14 residues. The germline CDR1 and CDR2 sequences are MNHEY and SMNVEV (reference sequence). Between the trimmed V and J ends, which lost 7 bases and 0 bases, there was a span of 12 bases. The CDR3 DNA is TGTGCCAGCATCGGCTGGCAGCTGAACACTGAAGCTTTCTTT. Its protein is CASIGWQLNTEAFF.

The rearrangement links TRBV6-1 to TRBJ1-5; perhaps TRBD1 as D (5 bases). The CDR3 sequence is 17 residues long. V shed 2 bases and J shed 0 bases, with 14 bases lying between them. Germline lookup yields CDR1 MNHNS and CDR2 SASEGT. CDR3 protein: CASSEFYRSYSNQPQHF. For the CDR3, the DNA is TGTGCCAGCAGTGAATTTTACAGGAGTTATAGCAATCAGCCCCAGCATTTT.

V gene TRBV13 combines with J gene TRBJ2-3; the match to TRBD1 covers 8 bases. The CDR3 totals 13 residues. V trimming: 5 bases; J trimming: 5 bases; junction bases outside the gene matches: 3. The germline V gene has CDR1 PRHDT and CDR2 FYEKMQ (reference sequence). The CDR3 coding sequence is TGTGCCAGCAGCGCACAGGGGGAAGATACGCAGTATTTT. This sequence encodes CASSAQGEDTQYF.